The 20 T cell receptor beta chains given below trace back to one sample, sequenced in a study of blood T cells in healthy people across ages. Alongside a J-beta primer mix, a sample-barcoded 5' primer served in a second PCR lasting about 6 to 11 cycles. TCRdb re-called the 5' RACE reads through MiXCR, storing one row per CDR3 protein. The sample lists roughly 1,300,000 distinct CDR3 sequences; approximately 60% were seen once. What was sequenced was blood. These receptors originate from a man aged 18 to 29 in good health.

The gene calls are TRBV29-1 and TRBJ1-5; D gene unclear. The CDR3 is 14 residues long. V gave up 6 bases and J gave up 0 bases, with 12 bases separating them. Per the germline V gene, CDR1 is SQVTM and CDR2 is ANQGSEA. As DNA, the CDR3 is TGCAGCGTAGGCGGTGGTGATAGCAATCAGCCCCAGCATTTT. Protein: CSVGGGDSNQPQHF. The full variable domain, rest sourced from reference TRBV29-1 and TRBJ1-5, is SAVISQKPSRDICQRGTSLTIQCQVDSQVTMMFWYRQQPGQSLTLIATANQGSEATYESGFVIDKFPISRPNLTFSTLTVSNMSPEDSSIYLCSVGGGDSNQPQHFGDGTRLSIL.

The gene calls are TRBV7-9 and TRBJ1-2, with 7 bases fitting TRBD1. Germline loops: CDR1 SEHNR, CDR2 FQNEAQ (reference sequence). Trimming took 2 bases from V and 5 from J; bases not matched to a gene: 8. CDR3 length: 15 amino acids. The CDR3 DNA follows: TGTGCCAGCAGCTTATTGAGTACAGGGGCGTATGGCTACACCTTC. Translation gives CASSLLSTGAYGYTF.

The chain has TRBV11-2 and TRBJ2-5; 7 nucleotides match TRBD1. The CDR3 is 16 residues long. Germline CDR1 and CDR2: SGHAT and FQNNGV. V was pared by 1 base and J by 11 bases, with 16 bases of the junction left unmatched. The CDR3 loop reads CASSLVVVIGDSEQYF. CDR3 coding DNA: TGTGCCAGCAGCTTAGTCGTGGTTATTGGGGACAGTGAGCAGTACTTC.

The chain is built from TRBV12-3 or TRBV12-4 and TRBJ2-5; D possibly corresponds to TRBD2 (5 bases). The CDR3 contains 16 residues. The V gene lost 2 bases and the J gene lost 3 bases, with 16 bases spanning the gap. CDR3: CASSLKAEAREETQYF. CDR3 sequence (DNA): TGTGCCAGCAGTTTAAAAGCGGAGGCGCGGGAAGAGACCCAGTACTTC.

This clonotype was counted many times. This CDR3 reads CASSPSGGQETQYF. CDR3 sequence (DNA): TGTGCCAGCAGTCCTAGCGGGGGGCAAGAGACCCAGTACTTC. The chain links TRBV12-3 or TRBV12-4 to TRBJ2-5, with TRBD2 matching 11 bases. V shed 5 bases and J 2 bases; nucleotides not matched to a gene: 1. The CDR3 spans 14 residues.

This clonotype was seen at least ten times. This chain uses TRBV13 with TRBJ2-1; TRBD2 matches 7 bases. V lost 5 bases and J lost 8; bases outside the gene matches: 9. Germline V gene data show CDR1 as PRHDT and CDR2 as FYEKMQ (reference sequence). CDR3 length: 14 residues. The CDR3 DNA reads TGTGCCAGCAGCGTCAACGGGGGGAGGGATGAGCAGTTCTTC. It encodes CASSVNGGRDEQFF.

This clonotype was found a few times. The J gene is TRBJ2-3, the V gene TRBV18, with D perhaps matching TRBD2 (6 bases). Germline lookup yields CDR1 KGHSH and CDR2 LQKENI. The CDR3 length is 16 residues. V gave up 0 bases and J gave up 9 bases, with 19 bases separating them. CDR3 amino acids: CASSPPVGGMAGTQYF. Here the CDR3 DNA reads TGTGCCAGCTCACCACCGGTTGGGGGGATGGCAGGCACGCAGTATTTT.

The rearrangement links TRBV2 to TRBJ2-4, with TRBD1 matching over 7 bases. Gene TRBJ2-7 matches the end of the DNA better, so the J call may be wrong. Germline assignment: CDR1 SNHLY and CDR2 FYNNEI. This CDR3 spans 15 amino acids. This CDR3 is CASERDRVGAYEQYF. CDR3 bases: TGTGCCAGCGAGAGAGACAGGGTAGGGGCCTACGAGCAGTACTTC.

The chain couples TRBV30 to TRBJ2-1; D uncertain. V gave up 4 bases and J gave up 7 bases, with 8 bases separating them. The CDR3 consists of 11 residues. Germline CDR1 GTSNPN, CDR2 SVGIG (reference sequence). In nucleotides, the CDR3 is TGTGCCTGGACCATCAGGAATGAGCAGTTCTTC. Protein sequence: CAWTIRNEQFF.

The sample holds a few counts of this clonotype. The chain employs TRBV29-1 and TRBJ1-2; D unclear. This CDR3 has 12 residues. CDR1 SQVTM and CDR2 ANQGSEA come from the germline V gene. V was pared by 0 bases and J by 4 bases, with 6 bases between. The chain's CDR3 is CSVEDVPYGYTF. The CDR3, as DNA: TGCAGCGTTGAAGACGTCCCCTATGGCTACACCTTC.

The rearrangement uses TRBV12-3 or TRBV12-4 and TRBJ2-3, with 10 bases that match TRBD1. This CDR3 comprises 16 residues. The ends lost 5 bases at V and 4 bases at J; junction bases unmatched: 9. This chain's CDR3 is CASSLRDRGFPDTQYF. CDR3 sequence (DNA): TGTGCCAGCAGTCTCCGGGACAGGGGATTCCCAGATACGCAGTATTTT.

The J gene is TRBJ1-4, the V gene TRBV4-3; perhaps TRBD1 as D (6 bases). The CDR3 contains 14 residues. Per the germline V gene, CDR1 is LGHNA and CDR2 is YSLEER. V was cut by 1 base and J by 6 bases, with 9 bases left in between. The CDR3 spells CASSQGGGYEKLFF. The CDR3 region has the DNA TGCGCCAGCAGCCAAGGAGGGGGATATGAAAAACTGTTTTTT.

This clonotype was seen a few times. CDR3 in DNA: TGTGCCATCAGCCAGCCGGGACAGGTCGTTGAGGGTATCTATGGCTACACCTTC. Translation gives CAISQPGQVVEGIYGYTF. The V call is TRBV10-3, the J call TRBJ1-2, with 8 bases identical to TRBD1. V lost 6 bases to trimming and J lost 4 bases; unmatched junction nucleotides: 19. Germline loops: CDR1 ENHRY, CDR2 SYGVKD. The CDR3 spans 18 residues.

As DNA, the CDR3 is TGTGCCAGCAGACTAGCCCTCCCCAGGGGACCAAACACTGAAGCTTTCTTT. Amino acids: CASRLALPRGPNTEAFF. The chain combines TRBV7-2 with TRBJ1-1, with D perhaps TRBD1 (6 bases). The CDR3 consists of 17 residues. The germline gives CDR1 SGHTA, CDR2 FQGNSA. V was trimmed by 6 bases and J by 2 bases, leaving 22 bases between them.

V usage is TRBV6-5 and J usage is TRBJ2-3; tentative D call: TRBD1 (6 bases). This CDR3 is built from 13 residues. In germline, CDR1 is MNHEY, CDR2 SVGAGI. Trimming removed 6 bases at V and 4 bases at J, with 11 bases between. This chain's CDR3 is CASSHRQADTQYF. CDR3 DNA sequence: TGTGCCAGCAGCCACCGACAGGCAGATACGCAGTATTTT.

This clonotype was counted between two and nine times. The CDR3 reads CASSFAALQETQYF. In DNA, the CDR3 is TGCGCCAGCAGCTTCGCAGCGCTCCAAGAGACCCAGTACTTC. The chain uses TRBV5-1 and TRBJ2-5; D call uncertain. The CDR3 loop spans 14 amino acids. Germline V CDR1 and CDR2: SGHRS, YFSETQ. V was pared by 2 bases and J by 1 base, with 9 bases between.

The genes are TRBV10-1 and TRBJ2-7, with D possibly being TRBD1 or TRBD2 (5 bases each). This CDR3 region has 14 residues. The V gene's germline CDR1 is WNHNN and CDR2 SYGVQD (reference sequence). V was clipped by 2 bases and J by 2 bases, with 10 bases between them. CDR3 protein: CASSERGTPYEQYF. In nucleotides, the CDR3 is TGCGCCAGCAGTGAGCGGGGCACCCCCTACGAGCAGTACTTC.

This clonotype was detected a few times. This chain uses TRBV5-5 with TRBJ2-3; no definite D call. The CDR3 consists of 14 residues. Germline V gene lookup returns CDR1 SGHKS and CDR2 YYEKEE (reference sequence). With 7 bases removed from V and 0 bases from J, the gap between germline ends came to 12 bases. As DNA, the CDR3 is TGTGCCAGCCGCCTCCCCGGGAGCACAGATACGCAGTATTTT. The encoded protein is CASRLPGSTDTQYF.

This clonotype was found a few times. This chain uses TRBV29-1 with TRBJ2-3; D call uncertain. V was shortened by 5 bases and J by 0 bases, with 15 bases between the two germline ends. CDR1 SQVTM and CDR2 ANQGSEA come from the germline V gene. The CDR3 extends over 15 amino acids. The CDR3 sequence: CSVFRTDPSTDTQYF. The CDR3 nucleotides read TGCAGCGTTTTTAGAACGGACCCTAGCACAGATACGCAGTATTTT.

The chain couples TRBV7-2 to TRBJ1-4; 7 bases map to TRBD1. V dropped 2 bases and J dropped 6; count of bases not matched to a gene: 6. CDR3 length equals 15 residues. From germline, CDR1 is SGHTA and CDR2 FQGNSA. CDR3 sequence (DNA): TGTGCCAGCAGCTTAAAAGCAGGGGGATATGAAAAACTGTTTTTT. Its protein is CASSLKAGGYEKLFF.